The clone carrying this T cell receptor beta chain appeared a single time. This sample stems from a study of blood T cell repertoires in COVID-19. Overall study: The cDNA or gDNA used as material had been derived from T cells, B-cell-depleted T cells, or PBMCs.

Clones were sequenced by immunoSEQ multiplex PCR, and TCRdb holds only the in-frame ones, with some missing. The table lists 9,000 to 15,000 clones, more than 65% of them singletons. The V end was cut by 3 bases, the J end by 6 bases, with 18 bases between. CDR1 is MRHNA and CDR2 is SNTAGT in the germline V gene. The length of the CDR3 is 16 residues. The sample was peripheral blood. The V call is TRBV6-4, the J call TRBJ1-5, with TRBD1 as a possible D gene (6 bases). This receptor was taken from a man older than 75 with acute or convalescent COVID-19. In DNA, the CDR3 is TGTGCCAGCAGTGAAGTTAAACAGGGCTTAGGTCAGCCCCAGCATTTT. It is translated as CASSEVKQGLGQPQHF.